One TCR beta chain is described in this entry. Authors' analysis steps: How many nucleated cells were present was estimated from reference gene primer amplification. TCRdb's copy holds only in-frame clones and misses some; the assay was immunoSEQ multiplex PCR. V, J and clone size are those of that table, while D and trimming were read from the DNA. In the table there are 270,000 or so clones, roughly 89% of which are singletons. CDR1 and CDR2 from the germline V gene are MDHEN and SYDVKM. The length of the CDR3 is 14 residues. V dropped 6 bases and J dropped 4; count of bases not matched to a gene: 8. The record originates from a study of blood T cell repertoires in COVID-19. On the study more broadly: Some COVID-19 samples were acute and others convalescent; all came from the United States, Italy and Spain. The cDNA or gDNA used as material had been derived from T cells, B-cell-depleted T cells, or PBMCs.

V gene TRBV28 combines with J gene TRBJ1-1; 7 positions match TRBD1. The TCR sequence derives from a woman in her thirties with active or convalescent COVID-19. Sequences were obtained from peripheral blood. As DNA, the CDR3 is TGTGCCAGCAGCCCCCCCCGACAGGGCACTGAAGCTTTCTTT. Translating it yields CASSPPRQGTEAFF.